The clone carrying this TCR beta chain was recorded many times. Antigen: not known. These data are taken from a study of T cell repertoires in cytomegalovirus infection. One entry per CDR3 protein results from TCRdb running MiXCR on the reads. Of 250,000 to 400,000 distinct CDR3 sequences in the sample, about 25% were seen once. V was pared by 4 bases and J by 5 bases, with 16 bases between. Per the germline V gene, CDR1 is SGHTA and CDR2 is FQGNSA. The CDR3 has 15 residues. This clonotype was sampled from a human donor in good health (CMV status not recorded). Some clones in this sample may be carry-over from other donors' samples. Sequencing used cultured PBMCs, obtained from culture after CMV antigen stimulation. This chain joins TRBV7-2 and TRBJ2-3; D gene ambiguous. The CDR3 spells CASSSVGAGQDTQYF. For the CDR3, the DNA is TGTGCCAGCAGCTCAGTTGGAGCCGGGCAAGATACGCAGTATTTT.